A selection of T cell receptor beta chains follows, all from one sample in a study of blood T cell repertoires in COVID-19. Measured with immunoSEQ multiplex PCR; TCRdb has only the in-frame clones, and not every one. The repertoire consists of about 170,000 clones, with about 93% occurring once and the leading ten covering 4.5% to 5.5%. The sample was peripheral blood. These receptors were collected from a woman in her forties or fifties with acute or convalescent COVID-19. CDR3s include the opening cysteine and the closing phenylalanine or tryptophan.

CDR3	J	V
CSVVGQGEGYGYTF	TRBJ1-2	TRBV29-1
CASSVHEVEAFF	TRBJ1-1	TRBV2
CATSRDQGLSGNTIYF	TRBJ1-3	TRBV15
CASSPGQGMWDEQYF	TRBJ2-7	TRBV27
CASSYAPPDGTYEQYF	TRBJ2-7	TRBV6-5
CASSLGGTPGGYTF	TRBJ1-2	TRBV7-9
CASSPSQGGEKLFF	TRBJ1-4	TRBV18
CASSQPWTSGRETQYF	TRBJ2-5	TRBV3-1/TRBV3-2
CASRGSGIFNEQFF	TRBJ2-1	TRBV19
CASRPGGAGNQPQHF	TRBJ1-5	TRBV12-2
CASRARAAPLNTGELFF	TRBJ2-2	TRBV6-4
CASSLTGVIGNTIYF	TRBJ1-3	TRBV5-5
CAGVPGQGESGGELFF	TRBJ2-2	TRBV25-1
CASSGLAEGETQYF	TRBJ2-5	TRBV19
CASSGLQGPEQYF	TRBJ2-7	TRBV9
CASRRTGDYGYTF	TRBJ1-2	TRBV12-3/TRBV12-4
CATSPSGRASTDTQYF	TRBJ2-3	TRBV15
CAISAPGTAGYF	TRBJ2-3	TRBV10-3
CASSDIFVGQGGTDTQYF	TRBJ2-3	TRBV6-1
CASSVQVFGGTEAFF	TRBJ1-1	TRBV25-1
CASSEGWPNTEAFF	TRBJ1-1	TRBV2
CASMGQLANEQFF	TRBJ2-1	TRBV2
CASSLDLAVDTQYF	TRBJ2-3	TRBV7-2
CASGTGGLDTQYF	TRBJ2-3	TRBV3-1/TRBV3-2
CASPGLLNTEAFF	TRBJ1-1	TRBV5-8
CASVLLNEQFF	TRBJ2-1	TRBV12-5
CASSLERAGDNEQFF	TRBJ2-1	TRBV5-8
CATSDPGQANTGELFF	TRBJ2-2	TRBV24-1
CASSSGQGLTGELFF	TRBJ2-2	TRBV7-3